The 31 T cell receptor beta chains presented below share a single source sample, sequenced in a study of blood T cells in healthy people across ages. Then a second PCR, running roughly 7 to 11 cycles, was carried out with a sample-barcoded 5' primer and a J-beta primer mix. TCRdb re-called the 5' RACE reads with MiXCR, one entry per CDR3 protein. Of over 1,500,000 distinct CDR3 sequences listed, roughly 43% are singletons. The sequencing sample was made of blood. All receptors come from a human donor in good health.

The V call is TRBV4-3, the J call TRBJ2-4; weak D call: TRBD2 (5 bases). There are 13 residues in the CDR3. Germline CDR1 reads LGHNA; CDR2 reads YSLEER. The V gene lost 1 base and the J gene lost 13 bases, with 14 bases spanning the gap. The CDR3 protein is CASSQVYPGWQYF. Here the CDR3 DNA reads TGCGCCAGCAGCCAAGTGTATCCGGGATGGCAGTACTTC.

The V and J genes are TRBV4-3 and TRBJ2-7; D may be TRBD1 or TRBD2 (5 bases each). Trimming cost V 3 bases and J 0 bases, with 15 bases left between them. Per the germline V gene, CDR1 is LGHNA and CDR2 is YSLEER. The CDR3 loop spans 16 amino acids. The CDR3 is CASSHNAGAPSYEQYF. For the CDR3, the DNA is TGCGCCAGCAGCCATAATGCCGGGGCCCCCTCCTACGAGCAGTACTTC.

This rearrangement joins TRBV7-9 to TRBJ2-3, with 8 nucleotides matching TRBD1. CDR1 is SEHNR and CDR2 is FQNEAQ in the germline V gene (reference sequence). CDR3 length equals 17 residues. V lost 1 base to trimming and J lost 3 bases; unmatched junction nucleotides: 9. CDR3 sequence (DNA): TGTGCCAGCAGCTTAGGGCCTGACAGGGGATCGACAGATACGCAGTATTTT. Its translation is CASSLGPDRGSTDTQYF.

This clonotype came up a few times. This rearrangement joins TRBV10-3 to TRBJ2-1; TRBD2 might be the D (6 bases). V was cut by 6 bases and J by 4 bases, with 13 bases left in between. Germline CDR1 and CDR2: ENHRY and SYGVKD. The CDR3 loop spans 14 amino acids. DNA of the CDR3: TGTGCCATCAGATCGGCGGGACTTTACAATGAGCAGTTCTTC. Translation: CAIRSAGLYNEQFF.

V usage is TRBV7-2 and J usage is TRBJ1-1; 7 nucleotides agree with TRBD1. The V gene's germline CDR1 is SGHTA and CDR2 FQGNSA. This CDR3 region has 19 residues. J was trimmed by 2 bases and V by 5 bases; bases with no gene match: 20. CDR3 protein: CASSLRGGAPGGRNTEAFF. The CDR3 bases are TGTGCCAGCAGCCTGAGGGGGGGGGCTCCAGGGGGGAGAAACACTGAAGCTTTCTTT.

The chain's CDR3 is CASSLDSGDYGYTF. DNA for the CDR3: TGTGCCAGCAGCTTGGACAGCGGAGACTATGGCTACACCTTC. This chain links TRBV5-5 with TRBJ1-2; unclear D gene. V was trimmed by 0 bases and J by 3 bases, leaving 9 bases between them. The CDR3 contains 14 residues. The germline V gene encodes CDR1 SGHKS and CDR2 YYEKEE (reference sequence).

Only one count was recorded for this clonotype. The V call is TRBV4-3, the J call TRBJ2-1; D might be TRBD1 (6 bases). V lost 1 base, J lost 5 bases, and 12 bases lay in between. The CDR3 is made up of 15 amino acids. Germline-derived CDR1 and CDR2 are LGHNA and YSLEER. CDR3 region: CASSQGQVRHNEQFF. The CDR3 DNA reads as TGCGCCAGCAGCCAAGGACAGGTACGCCACAATGAGCAGTTCTTC.

The rearrangement joins TRBV5-1 to TRBJ1-6; TRBD1 is a possible D gene (5 bases). Between the trimmed V and J ends, which lost 2 bases and 7 bases, there was a span of 16 bases. There are 16 residues in the CDR3. From germline, CDR1 is SGHRS and CDR2 YFSETQ. Here the CDR3 DNA reads TGCGCCAGCAGCTTTGGGACCCCGATCGGGAATTCACCCCTCCACTTT. Translating it yields CASSFGTPIGNSPLHF.

This chain joins TRBV5-1 and TRBJ1-2, with no clear D. Germline V gene lookup returns CDR1 SGHRS and CDR2 YFSETQ. This CDR3 region has 15 residues. V was cut by 0 bases and J by 0 bases, with 9 bases left in between. The CDR3 spells CASSLAAVTNYGYTF. The CDR3, as DNA: TGCGCCAGCAGCTTGGCGGCAGTCACTAACTATGGCTACACCTTC.

CDR3 nucleotide sequence: TGCAGTGCTAGAGATGAGGCAATAATCAACACTGAAGCTTTCTTT. Amino acid sequence: CSARDEAIINTEAFF. The chain joins TRBV20-1 to TRBJ1-1, with D uncertain. The CDR3 is 15 residues long. The V gene's germline CDR1 is DFQATT and CDR2 SNEGSKA (reference sequence). V was pared by 0 bases and J by 2 bases, with 13 bases between.

This clonotype has a handful of counts. The CDR3 reads CASSGLAVIQETQYF. CDR3 coding DNA: TGTGCCAGCAGCGGACTAGCGGTCATACAAGAGACCCAGTACTTC. J is TRBJ2-5 and V is TRBV7-2, with TRBD2 matching 10 bases. CDR3 length equals 15 residues. From germline, CDR1 is SGHTA and CDR2 FQGNSA. J gave up 2 bases and V 5 bases, and 5 bases lay outside the gene matches.

This chain connects TRBV9 to TRBJ2-1, with TRBD2 matching 14 bases. CDR1 is SGDLS and CDR2 is YYNGEE in the germline V gene. The CDR3 is 18 residues long. The trim removed 3 bases at V and 0 bases at J, leaving 5 bases unmatched. In DNA form, the CDR3 reads TGTGCCAGCAGCGGGGGACTAGCGGGGGTGTCCTCCTACAATGAGCAGTTCTTC. Its protein is CASSGGLAGVSSYNEQFF.

In regard to this clonotype: Its ends do not fully match the called genes, so a read error is possible. The chain joins TRBV7-2 to TRBJ1-6; D is possibly TRBD1 (6 bases). Germline V gene lookup returns CDR1 SGHTA and CDR2 FQGNSA. The CDR3 runs to 14 residues. The DNA for the CDR3 is TGTGCCAGCAACTTAGGACAGCAAAATTCACCCCTCCACTTT. Protein product: CASNLGQQNSPLHF.

This clonotype was seen a single time. The chain joins TRBV5-1 to TRBJ2-1, with D hard to call. Germline V lookup: CDR1 SGHRS, CDR2 YFSETQ. CDR3 length equals 15 residues. The V and J ends lost 1 base and 2 bases respectively, with 10 bases between them. CDR3 sequence (DNA): TGCGCCAGCAGCTTGTCATCCCACCCCTACAATGAGCAGTTCTTC. Translation gives CASSLSSHPYNEQFF.

The sample holds a few counts of this clonotype. This chain joins TRBV29-1 and TRBJ2-4, with D maybe TRBD1 (5 bases). The J call may be in error: the DNA end matches TRBJ2-7 better. CDR1 SQVTM and CDR2 ANQGSEA come from the germline V gene. The CDR3 has 12 residues. CDR3 in DNA: TGCAGCGTCCGCGACAGTATTCACGAGCAGTACTTC. Its translation is CSVRDSIHEQYF.

The chain combines TRBV28 with TRBJ2-4; D is ambiguous. V was trimmed by 3 bases and J by 6 bases, leaving 6 bases between them. The V gene's germline CDR1 is MDHEN and CDR2 SYDVKM. The CDR3 is made up of 12 amino acids. As DNA, the CDR3 is TGTGCCAGCAGTTTCCGCCCAAACATTCAGTACTTC. It yields the protein CASSFRPNIQYF. Based on the CDR3 plus reference TRBV28 and TRBJ2-4, the full variable domain is DVKVTQSSRYLVKRTGEKVFLECVQDMDHENMFWYRQDPGLGLRLIYFSYDVKMKEKGDIPEGYSVSREKKERFSLILESASTNQTSMYLCASSFRPNIQYFGAGTRLSVL.

This clonotype has just a few counts. The chain has TRBV7-2 and TRBJ2-7; D might be TRBD1 (5 bases). This CDR3 is built from 15 residues. The germline V gene has CDR1 SGHTA and CDR2 FQGNSA. V lost 2 bases, J lost 2 bases, and 13 bases lay in between. DNA of the CDR3: TGTGCCAGCAGCTTACGGCAGGGCCCTACCTACGAGCAGTACTTC. It is translated as CASSLRQGPTYEQYF.

The chain links TRBV20-1 to TRBJ2-5, with D possibly being TRBD1 or TRBD2 (5 bases each). V was cut by 3 bases and J by 2 bases, with 22 bases left in between. CDR1 and CDR2 (germline): DFQATT, SNEGSKA (reference sequence). CDR3 size: 17 residues. The CDR3 region is CSARPGTAGLSQETQYF. CDR3 in DNA: TGCAGTGCTAGGCCCGGGACCGCCGGGTTGTCGCAAGAGACCCAGTACTTC.

This clonotype has just one count. V usage is TRBV5-1 and J usage is TRBJ2-5; weak D call: TRBD2 (7 bases). Trimming stripped 3 bases from V and 4 bases from J, with 13 bases between. Germline V gene sequence: CDR1 SGHRS, CDR2 YFSETQ. The CDR3 totals 14 residues. CDR3 coding DNA: TGCGCCAGCAGCTCTACAGGGAGGGTAGAGACCCAGTACTTC. Protein: CASSSTGRVETQYF.

The chain uses TRBV4-2 and TRBJ2-4, with TRBD1 identical over 8 bases. This CDR3 region has 15 residues. Trimming at V came to 4 bases and at J to 13 bases, leaving 15 bases not matched to a gene. The V gene's germline CDR1 is LGHNA and CDR2 YNFKEQ. The CDR3 region has the DNA TGTGCCAGCAGCCCGGGACAGGCCATTAGCTGGGAGCAGTACTTC. This codes for CASSPGQAISWEQYF.

The chain uses TRBV6-2 or TRBV6-3 and TRBJ1-2, with a possible D match to TRBD1 (5 bases). Trimming took off 8 bases at V and 2 bases at J, with 15 bases between the two ends. This CDR3 comprises 14 residues. The germline gives CDR1 MNHEY, CDR2 SVGEGT. This chain's CDR3 is CASCAGGKNYGYTF. CDR3 coding DNA: TGTGCCAGCTGCGCGGGGGGGAAGAACTATGGCTACACCTTC.

There are many counts of this clonotype. The rearrangement links TRBV12-3 or TRBV12-4 to TRBJ2-4, with 11 bases fitting TRBD2. The CDR3 is 16 residues long. Trimming at V came to 1 base and at J to 1 base, leaving 0 bases not matched to a gene. The CDR3 loop is CASSLGLAGAKNIQYF. DNA for the CDR3: TGTGCCAGCAGTTTAGGACTAGCGGGGGCCAAAAACATTCAGTACTTC.

This rearrangement joins TRBV29-1 to TRBJ2-7; 8 positions agree with TRBD2. Germline CDR1 is SQVTM and CDR2 is ANQGSEA. The CDR3 sequence is 15 residues long. V lost 3 bases to trimming and J lost 5 bases; unmatched junction nucleotides: 12. The CDR3 spells CSVDLYGGAMNEQYF. The CDR3 DNA reads TGCAGCGTTGATCTGTACGGGGGGGCCATGAACGAGCAGTACTTC.

The chain recombines TRBV20-1 with TRBJ2-4; tentative D call: TRBD2 (6 bases). The DNA end is a closer match to TRBJ2-7, so the J assignment may be wrong. CDR3 length: 14 residues. Germline values: CDR1 DFQATT, CDR2 SNEGSKA (reference sequence). Here the CDR3 reads CSARDSGLNYEQYF. In DNA, the CDR3 is TGCAGTGCTAGAGACTCGGGACTGAACTACGAGCAGTACTTC.

This clonotype has just a few counts. CDR3 region: CASTKDSTYYTF. CDR3 in DNA: TGTGCCAGCACCAAAGACAGCACTTACTACACCTTC. The chain couples TRBV2 to TRBJ1-2; D may be TRBD1 (5 bases). CDR1 is SNHLY, CDR2 FYNNEI, per germline. This CDR3 contains 12 residues. Trimming left V 7 bases short and J 10 bases short, with 16 bases between.

The gene calls are TRBV20-1 and TRBJ1-6; D may be TRBD1 (6 bases). CDR3 length: 15 amino acids. V lost 6 bases to trimming and J lost 18 bases, with 30 bases between them. CDR1 and CDR2 from the germline V gene are DFQATT and SNEGSKA (reference sequence). The CDR3 bases are TGCAGTGCCCCCCCGGAGGGACACACCACTTATGGCCCCCACTTT. Its protein product is CSAPPEGHTTYGPHF.

This clonotype was counted a few times. This rearrangement joins TRBV7-2 to TRBJ1-6; no reliable D call. This CDR3 spans 14 amino acids. V was shortened by 3 bases and J by 1 base, with 4 bases between the two germline ends. Germline CDR1 SGHTA, CDR2 FQGNSA. The chain's CDR3 is CASSFFSYNSPLHF. In DNA form, the CDR3 reads TGTGCCAGCAGCTTTTTTTCCTATAATTCACCCCTCCACTTT.

DNA of the CDR3: TGCAGTGCTAGGCTTCTAGCACGACTCGACTCCTACGAGCAGTACTTC. Residues: CSARLLARLDSYEQYF. The chain carries TRBV20-1 and TRBJ2-7, with TRBD2 as a possible D gene (5 bases). CDR3 length: 16 residues. V was shortened by 3 bases and J by 0 bases, with 18 bases between the two germline ends. Germline V gene lookup returns CDR1 DFQATT and CDR2 SNEGSKA (reference sequence).

The chain recombines TRBV20-1 with TRBJ2-5; possibly TRBD2 for D (7 bases). The CDR3 sequence is 15 residues long. The germline gives CDR1 DFQATT, CDR2 SNEGSKA (reference sequence). The V and J ends lost 3 bases and 1 base respectively, with 15 bases between them. CDR3 nucleotides: TGCAGTGCTAGTAAGGCGGGGGCGATCCAAGAGACCCAGTACTTC. Amino acids: CSASKAGAIQETQYF.

The chain couples TRBV12-3 or TRBV12-4 to TRBJ1-3, with 7 bases aligning to TRBD1. The CDR3 has 12 residues. Germline trimming cut 1 base from V and 12 bases from J; bases unmatched to any gene: 3. This CDR3 is CASSLVRGNIYF. For the CDR3, the DNA is TGTGCCAGCAGTTTAGTCAGGGGGAACATATATTTT.

Turning to this clonotype: Germline is not matched at one junction end, which may reflect a read error. The genes are TRBV5-1 and TRBJ1-2; D is perhaps TRBD1 (6 bases). This CDR3 contains 14 residues. Germline CDR1 and CDR2: SGHRS and YFSETQ. The CDR3 spells CASSLEGGVYGYTF. The CDR3 DNA reads TGTGCCAGCAGCTTAGAGGGGGGCGTCTATGGCTACACCTTC.